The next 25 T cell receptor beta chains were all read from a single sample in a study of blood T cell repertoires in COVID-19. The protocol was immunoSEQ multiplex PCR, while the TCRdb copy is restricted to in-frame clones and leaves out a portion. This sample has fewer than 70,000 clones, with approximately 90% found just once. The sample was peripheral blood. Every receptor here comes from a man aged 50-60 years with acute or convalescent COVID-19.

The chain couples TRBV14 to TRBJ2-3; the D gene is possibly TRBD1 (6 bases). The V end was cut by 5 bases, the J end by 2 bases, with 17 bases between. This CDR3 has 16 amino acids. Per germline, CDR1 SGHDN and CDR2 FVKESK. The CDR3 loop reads CASSYLTGSYTDTQYF. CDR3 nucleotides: TGTGCCAGCAGCTATCTTACAGGGTCCTACACAGATACGCAGTATTTT.

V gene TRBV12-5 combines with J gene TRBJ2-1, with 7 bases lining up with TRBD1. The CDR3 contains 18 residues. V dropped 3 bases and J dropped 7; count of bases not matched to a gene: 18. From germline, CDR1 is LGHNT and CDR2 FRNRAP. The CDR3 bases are TGTGCTAGTGGTTTCCCCCCCGTACAGGGGTTTTTTTTTAATGAGCAGTTCTTC. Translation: CASGFPPVQGFFFNEQFF.

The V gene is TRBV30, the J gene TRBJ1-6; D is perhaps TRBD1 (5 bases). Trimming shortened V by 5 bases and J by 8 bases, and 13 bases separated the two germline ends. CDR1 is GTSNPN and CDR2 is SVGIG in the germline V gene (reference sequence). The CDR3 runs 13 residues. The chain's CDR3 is CAWGPGLDSPLHF. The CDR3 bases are TGTGCCTGGGGGCCGGGACTGGATTCACCCCTCCACTTT.

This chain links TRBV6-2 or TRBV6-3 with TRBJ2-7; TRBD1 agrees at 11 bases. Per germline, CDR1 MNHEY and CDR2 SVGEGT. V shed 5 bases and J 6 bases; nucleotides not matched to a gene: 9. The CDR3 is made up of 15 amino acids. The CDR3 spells CASSKSGTGGREQYF. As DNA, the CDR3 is TGTGCCAGCAGTAAATCCGGGACAGGGGGGCGCGAGCAGTACTTC.

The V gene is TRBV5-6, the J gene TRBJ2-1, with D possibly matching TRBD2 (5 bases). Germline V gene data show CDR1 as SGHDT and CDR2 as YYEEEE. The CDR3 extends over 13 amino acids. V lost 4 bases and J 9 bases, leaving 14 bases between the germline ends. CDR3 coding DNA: TGTGCCAGCAGCCTACAGCGGAGCAGTGAGCAGTTCTTC. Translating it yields CASSLQRSSEQFF.

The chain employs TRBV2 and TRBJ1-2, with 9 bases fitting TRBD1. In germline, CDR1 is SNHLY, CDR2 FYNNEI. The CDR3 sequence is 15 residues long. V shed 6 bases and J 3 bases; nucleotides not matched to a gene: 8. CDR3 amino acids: CASRGYRGRDYGYTF. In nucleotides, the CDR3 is TGTGCCAGCAGGGGATACAGGGGGCGCGACTATGGCTACACCTTC.

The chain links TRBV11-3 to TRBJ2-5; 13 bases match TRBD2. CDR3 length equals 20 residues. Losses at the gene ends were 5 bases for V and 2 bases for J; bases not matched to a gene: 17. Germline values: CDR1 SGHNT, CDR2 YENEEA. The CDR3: CASSLKTRTSGSVRQETQYF. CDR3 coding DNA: TGTGCCAGCAGCCTCAAAACTAGGACTAGCGGGAGTGTAAGGCAAGAGACCCAGTACTTC.

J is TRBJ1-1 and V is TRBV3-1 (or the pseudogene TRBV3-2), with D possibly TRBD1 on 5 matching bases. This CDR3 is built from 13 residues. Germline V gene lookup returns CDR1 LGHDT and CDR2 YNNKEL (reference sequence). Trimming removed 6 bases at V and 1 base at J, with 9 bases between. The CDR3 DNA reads TGTGCCAGCAGAACCGACAGGAACACTGAAGCTTTCTTT. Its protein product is CASRTDRNTEAFF.

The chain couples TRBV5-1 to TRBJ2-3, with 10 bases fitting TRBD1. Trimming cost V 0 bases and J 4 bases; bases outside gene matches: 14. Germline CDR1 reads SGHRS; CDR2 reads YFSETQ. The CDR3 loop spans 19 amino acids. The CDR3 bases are TGCGCCAGCAGCTTGGCCGCAATACTTGGACAGGGGGTGTCAGATACGCAGTATTTT. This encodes CASSLAAILGQGVSDTQYF.

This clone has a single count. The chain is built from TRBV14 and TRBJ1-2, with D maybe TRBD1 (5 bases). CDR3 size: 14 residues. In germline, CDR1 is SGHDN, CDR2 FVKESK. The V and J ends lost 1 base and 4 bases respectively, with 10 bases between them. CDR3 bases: TGTGCCAGCAGCCAAGGACGGCAGGGCTATGGCTACACCTTC. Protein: CASSQGRQGYGYTF. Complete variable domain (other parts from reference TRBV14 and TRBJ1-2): EAGVTQFPSHSVIEKGQTVTLRCDPISGHDNLYWYRRVMGKEIKFLLHFVKESKQDESGMPNNRFLAERTGGTYSTLKVQPAELEDSGVYFCASSQGRQGYGYTFGSGTRLTVV.

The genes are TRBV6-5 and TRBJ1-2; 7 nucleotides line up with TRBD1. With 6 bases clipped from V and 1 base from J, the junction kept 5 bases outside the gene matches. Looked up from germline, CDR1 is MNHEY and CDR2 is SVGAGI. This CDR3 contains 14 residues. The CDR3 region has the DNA TGTGCCAGCAGCTTAACAGGGGTTAACTATGGCTACACCTTC. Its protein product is CASSLTGVNYGYTF.

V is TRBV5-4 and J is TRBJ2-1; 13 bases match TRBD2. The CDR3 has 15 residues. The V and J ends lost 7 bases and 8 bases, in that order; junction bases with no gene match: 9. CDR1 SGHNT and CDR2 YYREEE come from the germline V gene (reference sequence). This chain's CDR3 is CASAGTSGEDDEQFF. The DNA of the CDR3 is TGTGCCAGCGCAGGGACTAGCGGGGAGGACGATGAGCAGTTCTTC.

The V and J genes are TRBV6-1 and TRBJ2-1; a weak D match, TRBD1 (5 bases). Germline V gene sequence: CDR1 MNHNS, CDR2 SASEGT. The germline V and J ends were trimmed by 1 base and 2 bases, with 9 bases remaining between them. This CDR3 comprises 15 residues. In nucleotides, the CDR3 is TGTGCCAGCAGTGAAGGGGGCGGAACCTACAATGAGCAGTTCTTC. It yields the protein CASSEGGGTYNEQFF.

This CDR3 reads CASSKGQFSSDGYTF. CDR3 bases: TGTGCCAGTAGTAAGGGACAGTTTTCATCGGATGGCTACACCTTC. The chain uses TRBV19 and TRBJ1-2; 7 bases are a match to TRBD1. The junction had 11 bases not matched to a gene; V was cut back by 4 bases and J by 6 bases. Germline loops: CDR1 LNHDA, CDR2 SQIVND (reference sequence). This CDR3 is 15 amino acids long.

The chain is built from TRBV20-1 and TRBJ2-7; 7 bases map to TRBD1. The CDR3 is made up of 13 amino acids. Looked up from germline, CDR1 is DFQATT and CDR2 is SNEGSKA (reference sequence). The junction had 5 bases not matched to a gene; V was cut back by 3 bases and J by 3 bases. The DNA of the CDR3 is TGCAGTGCTAGTAAGGGGGCCCGCTACGAGCAGTACGTC. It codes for CSASKGARYEQYV.

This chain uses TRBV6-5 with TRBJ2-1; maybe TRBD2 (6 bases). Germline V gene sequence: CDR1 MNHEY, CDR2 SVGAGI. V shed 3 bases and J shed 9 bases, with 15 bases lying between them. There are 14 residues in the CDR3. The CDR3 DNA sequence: TGTGCCAGCAGTTATAATTCGGGGGAAGGTGAGCAGTTCTTC. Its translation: CASSYNSGEGEQFF.

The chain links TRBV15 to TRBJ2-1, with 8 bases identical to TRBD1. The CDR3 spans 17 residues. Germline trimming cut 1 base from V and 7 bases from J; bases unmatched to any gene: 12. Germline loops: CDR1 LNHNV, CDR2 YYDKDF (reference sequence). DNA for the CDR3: TGTGCCACCAGCAGAGCAATAAGGGGACAGGAATTAAATGAGCAGTTCTTC. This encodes CATSRAIRGQELNEQFF.

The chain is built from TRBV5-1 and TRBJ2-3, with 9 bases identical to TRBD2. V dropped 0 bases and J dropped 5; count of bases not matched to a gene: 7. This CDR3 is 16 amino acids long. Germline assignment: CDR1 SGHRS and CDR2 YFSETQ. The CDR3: CASSLAAAGGGDTQYF. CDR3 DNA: TGCGCCAGCAGCTTGGCCGCGGCGGGAGGGGGAGATACGCAGTATTTT.

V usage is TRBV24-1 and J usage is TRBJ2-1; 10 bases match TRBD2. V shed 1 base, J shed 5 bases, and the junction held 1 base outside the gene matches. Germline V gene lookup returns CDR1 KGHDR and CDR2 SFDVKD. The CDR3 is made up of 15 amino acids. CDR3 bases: TGTGCCACCAGTGATTTTACTAGCGGGAACAATGAGCAGTTCTTC. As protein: CATSDFTSGNNEQFF.

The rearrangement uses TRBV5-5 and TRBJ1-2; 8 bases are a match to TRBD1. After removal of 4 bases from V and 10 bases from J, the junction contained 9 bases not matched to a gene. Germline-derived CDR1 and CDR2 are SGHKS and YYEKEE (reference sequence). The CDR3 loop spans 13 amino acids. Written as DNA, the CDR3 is TGTGCCAGCAGCCCCGGGACAGGATTAGTCTACACCTTC. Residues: CASSPGTGLVYTF.

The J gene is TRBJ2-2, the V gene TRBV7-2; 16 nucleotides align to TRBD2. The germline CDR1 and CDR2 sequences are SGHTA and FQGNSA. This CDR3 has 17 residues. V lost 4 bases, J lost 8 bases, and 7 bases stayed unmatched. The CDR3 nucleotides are TGTGCCAGCAGCTCGGGACTAGCGGGAGGGCCAGGTGGGGAGCTGTTTTTT. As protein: CASSSGLAGGPGGELFF.

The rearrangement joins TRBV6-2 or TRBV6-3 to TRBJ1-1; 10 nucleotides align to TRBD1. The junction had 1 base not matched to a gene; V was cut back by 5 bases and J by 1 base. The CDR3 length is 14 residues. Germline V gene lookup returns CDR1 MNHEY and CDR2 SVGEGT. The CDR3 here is CASSRQGANTEAFF. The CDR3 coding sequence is TGTGCCAGCAGTAGACAGGGGGCGAACACTGAAGCTTTCTTT.

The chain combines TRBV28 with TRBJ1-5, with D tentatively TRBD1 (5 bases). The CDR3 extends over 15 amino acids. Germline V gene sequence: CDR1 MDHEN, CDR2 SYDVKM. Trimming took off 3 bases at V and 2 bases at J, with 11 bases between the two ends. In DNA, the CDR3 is TGTGCCAGCAGTTTGTTGGGGCAGGGCAATCAGCCCCAGCATTTT. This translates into CASSLLGQGNQPQHF.

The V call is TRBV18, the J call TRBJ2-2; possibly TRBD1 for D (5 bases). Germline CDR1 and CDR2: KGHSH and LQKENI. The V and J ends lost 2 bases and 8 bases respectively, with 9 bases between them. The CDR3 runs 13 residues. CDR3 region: CASSPGAAGELFF. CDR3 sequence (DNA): TGTGCCAGCTCACCAGGGGCTGCTGGGGAGCTGTTTTTT.

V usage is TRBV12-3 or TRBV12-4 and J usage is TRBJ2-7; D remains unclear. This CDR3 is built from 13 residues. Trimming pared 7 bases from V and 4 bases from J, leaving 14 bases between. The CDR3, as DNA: TGTGCCAGCACCTTTCGGCTAGAATACGAGCAGTACTTC. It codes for CASTFRLEYEQYF.